The 6 T cell receptor beta chains below all came from one sample that was sequenced in a study of T cell changes during pregnancy in multiple sclerosis. TCRdb keeps only in-frame clones here, not all; method: immunoSEQ multiplex PCR. The table has 15,000 to 20,000 clones, roughly 88% seen once. The material sequenced was CD8+ T cells from peripheral blood mononuclear cells, taken after pregnancy. All receptors come from a female donor in good health, enrolled as a control in a pregnancy study.

The chain joins TRBV5-4 to TRBJ2-1; D remains ambiguous. V dropped 2 bases and J dropped 8 bases, with 11 bases sitting between them. Per the germline V gene, CDR1 is SGHNT and CDR2 is YYREEE (reference sequence). The CDR3 is 13 residues long. The CDR3 here is CASSFSQLHEQFF. Written as DNA, the CDR3 is TGTGCCAGCAGCTTTAGCCAGCTCCATGAGCAGTTCTTC.

The chain recombines TRBV5-1 with TRBJ2-7; TRBD2 aligns across 7 bases. Germline V lookup: CDR1 SGHRS, CDR2 YFSETQ. V shed 3 bases, J shed 5 bases, and the junction held 11 bases outside the gene matches. The CDR3 spans 15 residues. CDR3 region: CASSSAGDRLDEQYF. Written as DNA, the CDR3 is TGCGCCAGCAGCTCCGCGGGGGATCGGCTCGACGAGCAGTACTTC.

This chain links TRBV15 with TRBJ2-7, with 7 bases matching TRBD1. After removal of 6 bases from V and 0 bases from J, the junction contained 8 bases not matched to a gene. The V gene's germline CDR1 is LNHNV and CDR2 YYDKDF (reference sequence). This CDR3 has 15 amino acids. The CDR3 region is CATRSGPGGSYEQYF. The CDR3 DNA follows: TGTGCCACCAGGTCTGGCCCAGGGGGCTCCTACGAGCAGTACTTC.

The gene calls are TRBV9 and TRBJ2-2; TRBD2 agrees at 9 bases. Trimming at V came to 0 bases and at J to 6 bases, leaving 3 bases not matched to a gene. Germline V gene sequence: CDR1 SGDLS, CDR2 YYNGEE. This CDR3 spans 15 amino acids. The CDR3 protein is CASSVEASGAGELFF. CDR3 coding DNA: TGTGCCAGCAGCGTAGAGGCTAGCGGGGCCGGGGAGCTGTTTTTT.

The chain combines TRBV13 with TRBJ2-7, with a possible D match to TRBD2 (5 bases). CDR3 size: 15 residues. Trimming removed 5 bases at V and 1 base at J, with 15 bases between. Germline V gene data show CDR1 as PRHDT and CDR2 as FYEKMQ (reference sequence). CDR3 residues: CASSPLKDSSYEQYF. The CDR3 DNA reads as TGTGCCAGCAGCCCCCTAAAGGACTCTTCCTACGAGCAGTACTTC.

The chain carries TRBV5-5 and TRBJ1-5; TRBD1 agrees at 7 bases. CDR3 length equals 14 residues. Trimming removed 5 bases from V and 3 bases from J; junction bases left unmatched: 5. Looked up from germline, CDR1 is SGHKS and CDR2 is YYEKEE (reference sequence). The CDR3 is CASRDGTANQPQHF. The CDR3, as DNA: TGTGCCAGCAGGGACGGGACAGCCAATCAGCCCCAGCATTTT. Full variable domain (missing parts from reference TRBV5-5 and TRBJ1-5): DAGVTQSPTHLIKTRGQQVTLRCSPISGHKSVSWYQQVLGQGPQFIFQYYEKEERGRGNFPDRFSARQFPNYSSELNVNALLLGDSALYLCASRDGTANQPQHFGDGTRLSIL.